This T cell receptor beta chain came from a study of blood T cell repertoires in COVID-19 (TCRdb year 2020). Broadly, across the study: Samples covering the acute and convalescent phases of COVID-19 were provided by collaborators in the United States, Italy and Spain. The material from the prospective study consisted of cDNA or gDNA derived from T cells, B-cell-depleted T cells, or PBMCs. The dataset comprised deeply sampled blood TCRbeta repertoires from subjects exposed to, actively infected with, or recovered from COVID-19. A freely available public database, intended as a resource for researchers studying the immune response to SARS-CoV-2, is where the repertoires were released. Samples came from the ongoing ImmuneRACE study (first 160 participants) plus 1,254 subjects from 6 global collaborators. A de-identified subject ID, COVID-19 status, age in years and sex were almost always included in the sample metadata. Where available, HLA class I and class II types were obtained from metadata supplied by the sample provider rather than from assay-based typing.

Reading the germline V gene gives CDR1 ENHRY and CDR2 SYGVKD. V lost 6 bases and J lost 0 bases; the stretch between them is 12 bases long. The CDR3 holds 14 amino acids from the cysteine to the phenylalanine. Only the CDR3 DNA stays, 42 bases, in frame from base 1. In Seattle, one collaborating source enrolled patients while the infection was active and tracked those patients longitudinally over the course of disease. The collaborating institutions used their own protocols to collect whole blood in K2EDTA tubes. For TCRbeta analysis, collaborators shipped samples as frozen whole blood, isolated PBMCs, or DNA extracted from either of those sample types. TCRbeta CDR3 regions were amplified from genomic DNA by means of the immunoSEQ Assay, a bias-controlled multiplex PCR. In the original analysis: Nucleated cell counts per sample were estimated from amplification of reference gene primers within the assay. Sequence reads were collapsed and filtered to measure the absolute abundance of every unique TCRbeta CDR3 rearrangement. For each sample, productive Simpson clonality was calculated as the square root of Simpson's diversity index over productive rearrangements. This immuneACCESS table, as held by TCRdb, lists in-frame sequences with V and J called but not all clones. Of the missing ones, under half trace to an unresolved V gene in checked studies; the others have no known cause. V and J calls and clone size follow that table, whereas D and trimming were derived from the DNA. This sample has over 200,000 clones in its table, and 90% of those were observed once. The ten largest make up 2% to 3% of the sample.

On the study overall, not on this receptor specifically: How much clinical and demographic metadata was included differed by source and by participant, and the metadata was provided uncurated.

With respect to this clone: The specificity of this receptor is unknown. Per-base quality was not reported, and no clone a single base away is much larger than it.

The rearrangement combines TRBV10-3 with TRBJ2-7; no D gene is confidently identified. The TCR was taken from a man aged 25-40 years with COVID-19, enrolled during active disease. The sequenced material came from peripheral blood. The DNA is TGTGCCATCAGGACAACAGAAAACTCCTACGAGCAGTACTTC. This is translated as CAIRTTENSYEQYF.